This TCR beta chain was found in a study of T cells after yellow fever vaccination. Study-level background: Preparation of fractions with low cell numbers was performed using SMART-Seq v4 Ultra Low Input.

V was pared by 0 bases and J by 9 bases, with 7 bases between. Per the germline V gene, CDR1 is SGHRS and CDR2 is YFSETQ. The CDR3 consists of 12 residues. Findings and limits, study-wide: The secondary response showed a weaker magnitude and a faster peak, day 5 versus 15.

TCRdb itself ran the 5' RACE reads through MiXCR, one entry per CDR3 protein. The sample includes over 100,000 distinct CDR3 sequences, 8.4% seen only once; the top ten take approximately 24%. This clonotype was counted many times. Its antigen is as yet unknown. This clonotype was obtained from a man aged 25 to 40 who received the YFV17D yellow fever vaccine. V is TRBV5-1 and J is TRBJ2-1; D possibly corresponds to TRBD2 (5 bases). The sequencing here drew on CD8+ T cells sorted from PBMCs, taken 45 days after the yellow fever booster vaccination. In nucleotides, the CDR3 is TGCGCCAGCAGCTTGGGGGGAGCTGAGCAGTTCTTC. It codes for CASSLGGAEQFF.